This TCR beta chain was sequenced in a study of cytotoxic CD8 clonotypes in ibrutinib-treated CLL. TCRdb's table, derived via immunoSEQ multiplex PCR, lists solely in-frame clones and lacks some. The repertoire holds under 200,000 clones, under 85% seen once, with 4.6% in the top ten. Germline loops: CDR1 SGHTA, CDR2 FQGTGA. There are 13 residues in the CDR3. V was trimmed by 2 bases and J by 3 bases, leaving 8 bases between them. The chain employs TRBV7-3 and TRBJ2-7, with D unclear. The TCR originated in a human donor with chronic lymphocytic leukemia. The material was PBMCs, obtained after 24 months of ibrutinib treatment. In DNA, the CDR3 is TGTGCCAGCAGCTTAGCGGACCACTACGAGCAGTACTTC. The encoded protein is CASSLADHYEQYF.